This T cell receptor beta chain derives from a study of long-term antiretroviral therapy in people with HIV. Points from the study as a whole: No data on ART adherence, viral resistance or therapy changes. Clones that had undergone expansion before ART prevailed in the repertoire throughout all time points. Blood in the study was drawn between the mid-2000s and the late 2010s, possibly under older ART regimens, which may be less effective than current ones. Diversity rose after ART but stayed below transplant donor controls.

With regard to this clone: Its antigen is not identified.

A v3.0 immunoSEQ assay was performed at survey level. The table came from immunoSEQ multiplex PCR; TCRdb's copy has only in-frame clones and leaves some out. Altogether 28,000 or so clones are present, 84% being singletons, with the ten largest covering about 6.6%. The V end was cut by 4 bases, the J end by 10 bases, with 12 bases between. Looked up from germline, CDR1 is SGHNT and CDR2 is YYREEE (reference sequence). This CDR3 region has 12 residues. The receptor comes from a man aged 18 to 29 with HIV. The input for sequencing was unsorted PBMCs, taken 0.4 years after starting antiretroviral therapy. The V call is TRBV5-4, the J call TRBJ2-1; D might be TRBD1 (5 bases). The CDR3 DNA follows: TGTGCCAGCAGCGATATAGCAGGGGAGCAGTTCTTC. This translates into CASSDIAGEQFF.